A single sample is the source of the 12 T cell receptor beta chains below, sequenced in a study of blood T cell repertoires in COVID-19. The table came from immunoSEQ multiplex PCR; TCRdb's copy has only in-frame clones and leaves some out. The sample has tens of thousands of clones, 65% to 85% seen once. The sequenced sample was peripheral blood. These receptors were obtained from a man between 65 and 80 years old with COVID-19, enrolled during active disease.

This clone was seen once. This chain links TRBV25-1 with TRBJ1-5; D perhaps matches TRBD1 (6 bases). The ends were cut back, 4 bases at V and 7 bases at J, with 17 bases in the middle. The CDR3 has 15 amino acids. Germline lookup yields CDR1 MGHDK and CDR2 SYGVNS. The CDR3 loop is CASSATGIEGQPQHF. The CDR3 DNA follows: TGTGCCAGCAGTGCGACAGGAATAGAGGGGCAGCCCCAGCATTTT.

V is TRBV9 and J is TRBJ1-2, with TRBD1 identical over 8 bases. This CDR3 comprises 15 residues. With 0 bases clipped from V and 4 bases from J, the junction kept 5 bases outside the gene matches. Germline CDR1 SGDLS, CDR2 YYNGEE. The CDR3: CASSVAAGGGYGYTF. Here the CDR3 DNA reads TGTGCCAGCAGCGTAGCGGCAGGGGGCGGCTATGGCTACACCTTC.

This rearrangement joins TRBV27 to TRBJ2-2, with D perhaps matching TRBD1 (6 bases). The V gene lost 3 bases and the J gene lost 7 bases, with 9 bases spanning the gap. In germline, CDR1 is MNHEY, CDR2 SMNVEV (reference sequence). This CDR3 spans 13 amino acids. CDR3 region: CASSLGRGGELFF. Here the CDR3 DNA reads TGTGCCAGCAGTTTGGGCAGGGGCGGGGAGCTGTTTTTT.

The chain employs TRBV2 and TRBJ2-6; 7 bases line up with TRBD2. The V gene end was trimmed by 7 bases and the J gene end by 2 bases; junction bases not matched to a gene: 8. In germline, CDR1 is SNHLY, CDR2 FYNNEI. The CDR3 totals 16 residues. The CDR3 loop is CASTVRGDPGANVLTF. For the CDR3, the DNA is TGTGCCAGCACCGTCCGGGGGGATCCTGGGGCCAACGTCCTGACTTTC.

This chain connects TRBV15 to TRBJ2-5; weak D call: TRBD2 (6 bases). Germline CDR1 is LNHNV and CDR2 is YYDKDF (reference sequence). V lost 0 bases, J lost 7 bases, and 21 bases lay in between. This CDR3 has 17 residues. This CDR3 reads CATSREPPSAHGGTQYF. As DNA, the CDR3 is TGTGCCACCAGCAGAGAGCCCCCTAGCGCCCACGGGGGGACCCAGTACTTC. Combining the CDR3 with reference TRBV15 and TRBJ2-5 gives the whole variable domain DAMVIQNPRYQVTQFGKPVTLSCSQTLNHNVMYWYQQKSSQAPKLLFHYYDKDFNNEADTPDNFQSRRPNTSFCFLDIRSPGLGDTAMYLCATSREPPSAHGGTQYFGPGTRLLVL.

The chain is built from TRBV19 and TRBJ1-1, with 7 bases lining up with TRBD1. The CDR3 has 14 amino acids. The junction had 3 bases not matched to a gene; V was cut back by 3 bases and J by 2 bases. From germline, CDR1 is LNHDA and CDR2 SQIVND (reference sequence). As DNA, the CDR3 is TGTGCCAGTAGTATCCGGGACAGCAACACTGAAGCTTTCTTT. It codes for CASSIRDSNTEAFF.

This clone showed up just once. The rearrangement uses TRBV7-2 and TRBJ2-1; TRBD1 is a possible D gene (5 bases). Germline-derived CDR1 and CDR2 are SGHTA and FQGNSA. There are 15 residues in the CDR3. V was shortened by 5 bases and J by 6 bases, with 17 bases between the two germline ends. CDR3 DNA: TGTGCCAGCAGCCCCGCCGTTAGGGGTGTCAATGAGCAGTTCTTC. Translated: CASSPAVRGVNEQFF.

The chain recombines TRBV4-3 with TRBJ2-5, with 15 positions matching TRBD2. This CDR3 is built from 20 residues. CDR1 and CDR2 (germline): LGHNA, YSLEER. V trimming: 1 base; J trimming: 5 bases; junction bases outside the gene matches: 14. CDR3 DNA sequence: TGCGCCAGCAGCCAAGGCCGGACTAGCGGGAGGGCCTGGGTATCTGAGACCCAGTACTTC. Residues: CASSQGRTSGRAWVSETQYF.

This chain uses TRBV20-1 with TRBJ2-7; D unclear. The CDR3 loop spans 11 amino acids. V lost 7 bases and J lost 2, with 9 bases in between. Germline-derived CDR1 and CDR2 are DFQATT and SNEGSKA (reference sequence). The CDR3 loop is CSGRSPYEQYF. CDR3 coding DNA: TGCAGTGGGCGGAGCCCCTACGAGCAGTACTTC.

The J gene is TRBJ2-3, the V gene TRBV6-1; D ambiguous. CDR3 length: 14 residues. In germline, CDR1 is MNHNS, CDR2 SASEGT. V was cut by 0 bases and J by 4 bases, with 8 bases left in between. This CDR3 is CASSEALGADTQYF. In nucleotides, the CDR3 is TGTGCCAGCAGTGAAGCACTGGGCGCAGATACGCAGTATTTT.

The chain uses TRBV27 and TRBJ1-1, with D possibly matching TRBD1 (6 bases). The V gene's germline CDR1 is MNHEY and CDR2 SMNVEV (reference sequence). The V and J ends lost 6 bases and 4 bases respectively, with 12 bases between them. This CDR3 region has 13 residues. The CDR3 loop reads CASRRGLATEAFF. The CDR3 DNA follows: TGTGCCAGCAGGCGGGGGCTGGCCACTGAAGCTTTCTTT.

The chain couples TRBV28 to TRBJ2-2; D perhaps matches TRBD1 (5 bases). The V end was cut by 8 bases, the J end by 6 bases, with 10 bases between. The germline V gene encodes CDR1 MDHEN and CDR2 SYDVKM. The CDR3 covers 12 residues. Here the CDR3 reads CASCKGAGELFF. Written as DNA, the CDR3 is TGTGCCAGCTGTAAAGGGGCCGGGGAGCTGTTTTTT.